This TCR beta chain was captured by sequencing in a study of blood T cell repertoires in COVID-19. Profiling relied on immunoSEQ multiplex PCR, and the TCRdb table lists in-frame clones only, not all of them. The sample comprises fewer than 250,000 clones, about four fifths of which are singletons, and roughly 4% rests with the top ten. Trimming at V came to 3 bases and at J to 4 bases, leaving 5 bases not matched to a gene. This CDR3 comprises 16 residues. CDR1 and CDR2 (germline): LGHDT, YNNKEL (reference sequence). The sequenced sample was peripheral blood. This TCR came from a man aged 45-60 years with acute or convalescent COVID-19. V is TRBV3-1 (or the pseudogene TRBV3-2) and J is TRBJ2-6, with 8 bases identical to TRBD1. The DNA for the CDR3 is TGTGCCAGCAGCCAGCAGGGGGCGCGCGGGGCCAACGTCCTGACTTTC. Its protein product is CASSQQGARGANVLTF.